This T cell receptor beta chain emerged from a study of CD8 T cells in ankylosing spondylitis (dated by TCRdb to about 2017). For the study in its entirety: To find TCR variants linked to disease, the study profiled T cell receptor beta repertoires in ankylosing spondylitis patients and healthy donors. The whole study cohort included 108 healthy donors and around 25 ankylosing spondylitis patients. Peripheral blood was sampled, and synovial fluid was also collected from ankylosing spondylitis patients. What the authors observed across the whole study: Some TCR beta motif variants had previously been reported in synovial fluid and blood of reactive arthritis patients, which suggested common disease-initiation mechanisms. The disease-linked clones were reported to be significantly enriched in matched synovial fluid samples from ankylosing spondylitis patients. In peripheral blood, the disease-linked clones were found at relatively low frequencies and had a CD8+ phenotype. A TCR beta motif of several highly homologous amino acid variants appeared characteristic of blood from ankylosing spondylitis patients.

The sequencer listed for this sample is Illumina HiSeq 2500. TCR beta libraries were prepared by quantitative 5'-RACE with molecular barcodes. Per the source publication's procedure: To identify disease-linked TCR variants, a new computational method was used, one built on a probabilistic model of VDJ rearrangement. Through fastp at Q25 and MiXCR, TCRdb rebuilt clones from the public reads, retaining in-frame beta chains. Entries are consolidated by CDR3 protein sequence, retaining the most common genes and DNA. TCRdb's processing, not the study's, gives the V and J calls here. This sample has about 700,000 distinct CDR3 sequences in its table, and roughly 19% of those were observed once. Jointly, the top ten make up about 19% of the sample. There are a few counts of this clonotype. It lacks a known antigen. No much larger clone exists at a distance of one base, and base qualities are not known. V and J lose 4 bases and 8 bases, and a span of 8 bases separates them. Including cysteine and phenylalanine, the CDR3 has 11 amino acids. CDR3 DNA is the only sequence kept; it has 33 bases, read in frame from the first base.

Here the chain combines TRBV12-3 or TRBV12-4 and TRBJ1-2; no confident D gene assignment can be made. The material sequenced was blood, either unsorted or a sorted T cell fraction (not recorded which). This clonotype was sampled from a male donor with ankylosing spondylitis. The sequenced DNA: TGTGCCAGCAGTTGGGGTACAGGCTACACCTTC. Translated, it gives CASSWGTGYTF.